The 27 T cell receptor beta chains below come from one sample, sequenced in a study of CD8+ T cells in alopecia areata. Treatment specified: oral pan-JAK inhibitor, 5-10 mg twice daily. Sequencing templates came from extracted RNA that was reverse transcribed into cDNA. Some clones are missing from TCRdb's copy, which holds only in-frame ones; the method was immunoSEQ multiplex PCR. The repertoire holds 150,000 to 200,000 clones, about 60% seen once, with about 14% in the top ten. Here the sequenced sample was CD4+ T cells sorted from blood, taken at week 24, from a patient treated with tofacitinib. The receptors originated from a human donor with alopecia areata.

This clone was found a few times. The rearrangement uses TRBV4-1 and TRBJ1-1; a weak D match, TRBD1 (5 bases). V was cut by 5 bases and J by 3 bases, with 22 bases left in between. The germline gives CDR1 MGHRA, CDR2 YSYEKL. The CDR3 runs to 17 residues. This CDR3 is CASSSRGVGFSDTEAFF. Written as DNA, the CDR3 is TGCGCCAGCAGCTCCCGGGGGGTTGGCTTTTCGGACACTGAAGCTTTCTTT.

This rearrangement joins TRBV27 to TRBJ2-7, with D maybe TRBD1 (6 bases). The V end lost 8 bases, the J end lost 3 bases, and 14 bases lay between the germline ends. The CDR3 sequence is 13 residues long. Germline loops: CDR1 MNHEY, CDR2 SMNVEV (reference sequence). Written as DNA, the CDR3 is TGTGCCAGCTCGCCCCAGACAGGCTACGAGCAGTACTTC. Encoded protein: CASSPQTGYEQYF.

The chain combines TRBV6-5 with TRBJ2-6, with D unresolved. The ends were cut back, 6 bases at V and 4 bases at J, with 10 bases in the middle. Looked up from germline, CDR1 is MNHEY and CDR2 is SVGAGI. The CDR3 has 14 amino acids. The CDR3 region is CASSSTRGANVLTF. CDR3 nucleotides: TGTGCCAGCAGCTCCACCAGGGGGGCCAACGTCCTGACTTTC.

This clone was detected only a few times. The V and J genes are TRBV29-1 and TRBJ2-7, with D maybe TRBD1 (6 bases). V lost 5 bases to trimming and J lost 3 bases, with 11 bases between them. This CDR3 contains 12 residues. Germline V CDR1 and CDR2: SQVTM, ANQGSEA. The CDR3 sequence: CSVKQQGYEQYF. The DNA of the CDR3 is TGCAGCGTTAAACAACAGGGCTACGAGCAGTACTTC.

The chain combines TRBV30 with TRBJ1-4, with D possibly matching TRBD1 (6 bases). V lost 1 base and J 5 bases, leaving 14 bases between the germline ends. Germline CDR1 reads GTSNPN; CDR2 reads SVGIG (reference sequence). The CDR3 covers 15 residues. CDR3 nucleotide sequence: TGTGCCTGGAGTGCCTTGGACAGCTTAAATGAAAAACTGTTTTTT. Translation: CAWSALDSLNEKLFF.

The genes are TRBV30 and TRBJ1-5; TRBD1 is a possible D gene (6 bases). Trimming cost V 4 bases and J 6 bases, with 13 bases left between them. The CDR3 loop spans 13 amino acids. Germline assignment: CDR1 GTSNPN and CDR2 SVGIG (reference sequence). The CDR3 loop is CAWTQGSSQPQHF. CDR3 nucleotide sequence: TGTGCCTGGACTCAGGGGTCCTCTCAGCCCCAGCATTTT.

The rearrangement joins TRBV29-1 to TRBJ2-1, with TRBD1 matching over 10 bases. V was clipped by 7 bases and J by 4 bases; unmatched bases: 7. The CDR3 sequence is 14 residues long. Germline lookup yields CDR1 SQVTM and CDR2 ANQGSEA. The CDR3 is CSGRGTGAYNEQFF. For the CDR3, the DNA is TGCAGCGGACGAGGGACAGGGGCATACAATGAGCAGTTCTTC.

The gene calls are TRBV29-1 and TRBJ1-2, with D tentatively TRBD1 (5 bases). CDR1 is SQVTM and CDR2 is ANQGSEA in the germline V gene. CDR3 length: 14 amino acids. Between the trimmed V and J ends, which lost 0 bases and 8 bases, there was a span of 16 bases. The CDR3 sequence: CSVEDGAQGRGYTF. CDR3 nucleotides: TGCAGCGTTGAAGATGGGGCCCAGGGCCGAGGCTACACCTTC. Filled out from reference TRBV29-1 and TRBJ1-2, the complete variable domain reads SAVISQKPSRDICQRGTSLTIQCQVDSQVTMMFWYRQQPGQSLTLIATANQGSEATYESGFVIDKFPISRPNLTFSTLTVSNMSPEDSSIYLCSVEDGAQGRGYTFGSGTRLTVV.

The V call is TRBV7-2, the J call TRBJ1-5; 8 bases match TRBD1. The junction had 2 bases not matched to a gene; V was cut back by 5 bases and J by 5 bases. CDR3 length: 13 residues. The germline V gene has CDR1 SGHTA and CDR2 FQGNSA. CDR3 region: CASSLTGDQPQHF. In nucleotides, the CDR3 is TGTGCCAGCAGCCTGACAGGGGATCAGCCCCAGCATTTT.

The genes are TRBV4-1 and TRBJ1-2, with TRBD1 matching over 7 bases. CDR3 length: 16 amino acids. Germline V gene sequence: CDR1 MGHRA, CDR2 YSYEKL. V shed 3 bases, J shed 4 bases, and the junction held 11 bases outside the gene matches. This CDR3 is CASSQGNRDRRYGYTF. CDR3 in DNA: TGCGCCAGCAGCCAGGGGAACCGGGACAGACGCTATGGCTACACCTTC.

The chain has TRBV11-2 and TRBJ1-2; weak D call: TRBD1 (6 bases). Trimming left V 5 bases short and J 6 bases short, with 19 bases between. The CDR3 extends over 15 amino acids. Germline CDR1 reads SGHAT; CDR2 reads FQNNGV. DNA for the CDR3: TGTGCCAGCAGCCGGAACCCCGGGACACTAAATGGCTACACCTTC. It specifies CASSRNPGTLNGYTF. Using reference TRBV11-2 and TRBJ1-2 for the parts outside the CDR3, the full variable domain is EAGVAQSPRYKIIEKRQSVAFWCNPISGHATLYWYQQILGQGPKLLIQFQNNGVVDDSQLPKDRFSAERLKGVDSTLKIQPAKLEDSAVYLCASSRNPGTLNGYTFGSGTRLTVV.

The CDR3 loop is CASSLGQGMRDTEAFF. The DNA of the CDR3 is TGCGCCAGCAGCTTGGGACAGGGAATGAGGGACACTGAAGCTTTCTTT. The genes are TRBV5-1 and TRBJ1-1; 7 nucleotides match TRBD1. Unmatched junction bases numbered 8, after V lost 0 bases and J lost 3 bases. The length of the CDR3 is 16 residues. Germline assignment: CDR1 SGHRS and CDR2 YFSETQ.

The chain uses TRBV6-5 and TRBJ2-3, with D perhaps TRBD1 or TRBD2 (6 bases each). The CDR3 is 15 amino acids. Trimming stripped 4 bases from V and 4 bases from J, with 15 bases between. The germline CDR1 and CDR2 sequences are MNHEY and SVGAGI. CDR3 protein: CASSLLGGIPDTQYF. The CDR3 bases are TGTGCCAGCAGTTTATTGGGGGGCATACCAGATACGCAGTATTTT.

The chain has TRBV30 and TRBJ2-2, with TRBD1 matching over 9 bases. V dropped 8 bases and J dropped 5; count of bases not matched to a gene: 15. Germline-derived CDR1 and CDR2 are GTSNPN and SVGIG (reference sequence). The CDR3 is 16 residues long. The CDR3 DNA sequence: TGTGCCGGTCAACTCAAACAGGGGGCGAGTACCGGGGAGCTGTTTTTT. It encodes CAGQLKQGASTGELFF.

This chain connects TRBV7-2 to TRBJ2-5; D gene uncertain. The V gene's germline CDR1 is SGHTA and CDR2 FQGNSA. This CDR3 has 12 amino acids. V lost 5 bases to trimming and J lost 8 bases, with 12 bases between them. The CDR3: CASSTQTRTQYF. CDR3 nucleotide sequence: TGTGCCAGCAGCACGCAAACGAGAACCCAGTACTTC.

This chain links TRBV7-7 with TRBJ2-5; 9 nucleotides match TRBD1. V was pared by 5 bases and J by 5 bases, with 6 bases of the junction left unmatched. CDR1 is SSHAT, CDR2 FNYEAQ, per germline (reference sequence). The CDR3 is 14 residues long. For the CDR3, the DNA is TGTGCCAGCAGCCCACAGGGGGCTCGGGAGACCCAGTACTTC. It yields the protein CASSPQGARETQYF.

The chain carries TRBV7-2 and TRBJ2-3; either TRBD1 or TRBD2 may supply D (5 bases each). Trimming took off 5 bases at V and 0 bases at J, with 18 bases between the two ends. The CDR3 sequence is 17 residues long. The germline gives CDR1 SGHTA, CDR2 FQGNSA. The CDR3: CASSDLVRGPSTDTQYF. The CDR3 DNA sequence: TGTGCCAGCAGCGACCTAGTTCGGGGACCTAGCACAGATACGCAGTATTTT.

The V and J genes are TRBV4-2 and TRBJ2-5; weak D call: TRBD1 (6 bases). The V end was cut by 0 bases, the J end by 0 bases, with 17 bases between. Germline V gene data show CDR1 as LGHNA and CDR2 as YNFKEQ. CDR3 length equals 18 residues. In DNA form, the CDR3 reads TGTGCCAGCAGCCAAGACGGACGAGGGGGAGTGTACCAAGAGACCCAGTACTTC. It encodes CASSQDGRGGVYQETQYF.

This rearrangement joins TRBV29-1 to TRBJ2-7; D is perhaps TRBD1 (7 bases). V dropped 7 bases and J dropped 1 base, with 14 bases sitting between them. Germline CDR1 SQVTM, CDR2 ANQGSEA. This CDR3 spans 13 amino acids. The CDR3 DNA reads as TGCAGCGCCAGACAGGGAGGATCCTACGAGCAGTACTTC. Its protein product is CSARQGGSYEQYF.

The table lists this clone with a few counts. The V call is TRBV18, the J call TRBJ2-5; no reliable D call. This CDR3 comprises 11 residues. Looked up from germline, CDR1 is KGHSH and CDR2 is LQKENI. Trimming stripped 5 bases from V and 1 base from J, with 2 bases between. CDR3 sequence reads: CASSSQETQYF. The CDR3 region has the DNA TGTGCCAGCTCAAGCCAAGAGACCCAGTACTTC.

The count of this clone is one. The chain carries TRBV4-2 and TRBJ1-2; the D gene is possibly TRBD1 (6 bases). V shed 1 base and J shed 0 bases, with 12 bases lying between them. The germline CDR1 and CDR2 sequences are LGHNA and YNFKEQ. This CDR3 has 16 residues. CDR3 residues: CASSQGGQSSNYGYTF. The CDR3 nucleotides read TGTGCCAGCAGCCAAGGTGGACAGTCCTCTAACTATGGCTACACCTTC.

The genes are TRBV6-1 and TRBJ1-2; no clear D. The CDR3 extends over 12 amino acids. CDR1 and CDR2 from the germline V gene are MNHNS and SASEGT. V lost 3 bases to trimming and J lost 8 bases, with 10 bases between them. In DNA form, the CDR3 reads TGTGCCAGCAGTGAGGAGGGAATCGGCTACACCTTC. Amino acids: CASSEEGIGYTF.

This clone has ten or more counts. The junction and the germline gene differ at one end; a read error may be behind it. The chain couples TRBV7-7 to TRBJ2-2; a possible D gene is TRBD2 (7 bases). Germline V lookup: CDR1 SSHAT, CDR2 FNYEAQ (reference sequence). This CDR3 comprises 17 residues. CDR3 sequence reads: CASSLNGGGRHTGELFF. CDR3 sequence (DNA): TGTGCTAGCAGCTTAAATGGCGGGGGCAGACACACCGGGGAGCTGTTTTTT.

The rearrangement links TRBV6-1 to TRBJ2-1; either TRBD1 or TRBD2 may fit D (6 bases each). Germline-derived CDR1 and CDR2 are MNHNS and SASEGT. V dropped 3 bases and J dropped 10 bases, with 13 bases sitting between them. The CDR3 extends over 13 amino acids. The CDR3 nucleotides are TGTGCCAGCAGTGACGTGGGGGGCCGGGAGCAGTTCTTC. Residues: CASSDVGGREQFF.

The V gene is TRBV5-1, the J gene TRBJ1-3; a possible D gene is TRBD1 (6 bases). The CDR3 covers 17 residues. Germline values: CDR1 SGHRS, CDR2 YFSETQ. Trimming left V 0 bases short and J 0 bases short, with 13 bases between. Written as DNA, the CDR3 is TGCGCCAGCAGCTTGGAAAAACAGGGCTTCTCTGGAAACACCATATATTTT. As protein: CASSLEKQGFSGNTIYF.

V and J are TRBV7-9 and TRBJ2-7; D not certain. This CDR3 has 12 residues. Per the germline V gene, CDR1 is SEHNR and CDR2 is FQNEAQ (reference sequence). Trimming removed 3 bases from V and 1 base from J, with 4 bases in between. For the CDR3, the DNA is TGTGCCAGCAGCTTTAGGTCCTACGAGCAGTACTTC. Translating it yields CASSFRSYEQYF. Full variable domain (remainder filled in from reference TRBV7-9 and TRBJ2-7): DTGVSQNPRHKITKRGQNVTFRCDPISEHNRLYWYRQTLGQGPEFLTYFQNEAQLEKSRLLSDRFSAERPKGSFSTLEIQRTEQGDSAMYLCASSFRSYEQYFGPGTRLTVT.

Here the CDR3 reads CSVQGTGPAGYTF. For the CDR3, the DNA is TGCAGCGTCCAGGGGACAGGGCCCGCTGGCTACACCTTC. This sequence joins TRBV29-1 and TRBJ1-2; TRBD1 agrees at 9 bases. The CDR3 contains 13 residues. V was pared by 6 bases and J by 7 bases, with 9 bases of the junction left unmatched. Germline CDR1 and CDR2: SQVTM and ANQGSEA.